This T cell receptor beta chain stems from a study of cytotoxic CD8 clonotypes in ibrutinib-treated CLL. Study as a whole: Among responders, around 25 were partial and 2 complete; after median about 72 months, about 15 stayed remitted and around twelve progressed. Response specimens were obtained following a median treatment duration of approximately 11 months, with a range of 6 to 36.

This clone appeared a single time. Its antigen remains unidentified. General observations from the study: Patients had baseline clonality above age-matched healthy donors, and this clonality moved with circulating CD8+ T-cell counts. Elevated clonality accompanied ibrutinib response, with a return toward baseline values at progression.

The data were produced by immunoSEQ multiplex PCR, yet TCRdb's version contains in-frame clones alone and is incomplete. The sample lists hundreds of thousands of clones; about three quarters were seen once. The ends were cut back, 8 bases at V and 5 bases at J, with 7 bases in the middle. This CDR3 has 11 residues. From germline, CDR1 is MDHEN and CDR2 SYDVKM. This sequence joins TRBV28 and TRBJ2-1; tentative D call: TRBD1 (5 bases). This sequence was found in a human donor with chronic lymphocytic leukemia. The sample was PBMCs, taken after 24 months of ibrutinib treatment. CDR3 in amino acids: CASYRNNEQFF. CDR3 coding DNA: TGTGCCAGCTACAGGAACAATGAGCAGTTCTTC.